A selection of T cell receptor beta chains follows, all from one sample in a study of blood T cell repertoires in COVID-19. The table came from immunoSEQ multiplex PCR; TCRdb's copy has only in-frame clones and leaves some out. The profile covers 150,000 to 200,000 clones, with 85% to 90% appearing a single time and about 9.4% taken by the ten largest. The sample consisted of peripheral blood. The source of these receptors is a woman in her 70s with COVID-19, enrolled during active disease. CDR3s include the opening cysteine and the closing phenylalanine or tryptophan. A D gene is named only where the DNA matches it firmly. For some rows the clone size is stated as once, few or many, or as a class when expanded; others skip it.

TRBV3-1/TRBV3-2	TRBJ1-4	-	-	TGTGCCAGCAGTCCTTTTATTGCAACTAATGAAAAACTGTTTTTT	CASSPFIATNEKLFF
TRBV5-4	TRBJ2-1	TRBD2	-	TGTGCCAGCAGCCGGCCCGGGACTAGTAGGGTGGGTGAGCAGTTCTTC	CASSRPGTSRVGEQFF
TRBV6-5	TRBJ2-7	-	-	TGTGCCAGCAGAAACGGACAGCTCTACGAGCAGTACTTC	CASRNGQLYEQYF
TRBV4-1	TRBJ2-2	TRBD2	-	TGCGCCAGCAGGCGGGGGGAGGAGACCGGGGAGCTGTTTTTT	CASRRGEETGELFF
TRBV30	TRBJ2-7	TRBD2	-	TGTGCCTGGAGATCCGGGGGGGCCTACGAGCAGTACTTC	CAWRSGGAYEQYF
TRBV18	TRBJ1-5	TRBD1	once	TGTGCCAGCTCAACCTCCCGGACAGGGCCTAATCAGCCCCAGCATTTT	CASSTSRTGPNQPQHF
TRBV2	TRBJ1-1	-	few	TGTGCCAGCAGGGAACGGGCGACGACAGGTATTTTAGCTTTCTTT	CASRERATTGILAFF
TRBV18	TRBJ2-1	-	once	TGTGCCAGCTCACCGAGACAGAGCTCCTACAATGAGCAGTTCTTC	CASSPRQSSYNEQFF
TRBV9	TRBJ1-2	-	-	TGTGCCAGCAGCGAAGGGGGATCCAGTAGCTATGGCTACACCTTC	CASSEGGSSSYGYTF
TRBV6-6	TRBJ1-3	-	-	TGTGCCAGCACCCAACGGGTGGGAAACACCATATATTTT	CASTQRVGNTIYF
TRBV6-5	TRBJ2-7	TRBD2	once	TGTGCCAGCAGGTCAGGACTAGGGAGCTCCTACGAGCAGTACTTC	CASRSGLGSSYEQYF
TRBV18	TRBJ1-2	-	few	TGTGCCAGCTCACCAGGGACGGAGGGCGGCTACACCTTC	CASSPGTEGGYTF
TRBV6-5	TRBJ1-1	TRBD1	-	TGTGCCAGCGGACAGGGCCTGAACACTGAAGCTTTCTTT	CASGQGLNTEAFF
TRBV19	TRBJ2-1	-	-	TGTGCCACCCAGAGGGCCCCCCGGGGTAGCTCCTACAATGAGCAGTTCTTC	CATQRAPRGSSYNEQFF
TRBV6-6	TRBJ1-5	-	-	TGTGCCAGCAGCCCCACACAGGGTTCGATTCAGCCCCAGCATTTT	CASSPTQGSIQPQHF
TRBV7-6	TRBJ2-2	-	-	TGTGCCAGCAGTAGGCGGGCAGCCACGGGAGCCGGGGAGCTGTTTTTT	CASSRRAATGAGELFF
TRBV10-3	TRBJ1-2	TRBD1	-	TGTGCCATAAGTCTGCCCGGGACAGGGGGAACTGGCTACACCTTC	CAISLPGTGGTGYTF
TRBV15	TRBJ2-2	-	-	TGTGCCACCAGCAGCAAAACAGGGCCCACACTACCATACCCGAACACCGGGGAGCTGTTTTTT	CATSSKTGPTLPYPNTGELFF
TRBV5-1	TRBJ1-6	TRBD1	-	TGCGCCAGCAGCTCTCAATGGACAGGAACCAATTCACCCCTCCACTTT	CASSSQWTGTNSPLHF
TRBV5-4	TRBJ1-6	-	-	TGTGCCAGCAGCTTCGGGGGGATTAGCAATTCACCCCTCCACTTT	CASSFGGISNSPLHF
TRBV4-2	TRBJ1-1	-	-	TGTGCCAGCAGCCTCGCGGGCCTGAACACTGAAGCTTTCTTT	CASSLAGLNTEAFF
TRBV6-1	TRBJ2-1	TRBD2	-	TGTGCCAGCAGTGAAGGCGGCGGGGGGGCCAGGAGCAATGAGCAGTTCTTC	CASSEGGGGARSNEQFF
TRBV19	TRBJ2-1	-	-	TGTGCCAGTAGTTTCCGCGGGTGGGCCCCGGGAGACAATGAGCAGTTCTTC	CASSFRGWAPGDNEQFF
TRBV9	TRBJ1-2	-	-	TGTGCCAGCACCAGGGGCAGGAATGGCTACACCTTC	CASTRGRNGYTF
TRBV19	TRBJ1-2	-	-	TGTGCCAGTAGTGTCGTCAGTGCAAATCCATATGGCTACACCTTC	CASSVVSANPYGYTF
TRBV7-9	TRBJ1-4	-	-	TGTGCCAGCAGCTCCCCCCGTCGGGGAGCAACTAATGAAAAACTGTTTTTT	CASSSPRRGATNEKLFF
TRBV29-1	TRBJ1-4	TRBD1	-	TGCAGCGTTGGGGGCCGTGGGACAGGGCCGGCTAATGAAAAACTGTTTTTT	CSVGGRGTGPANEKLFF
TRBV6-4	TRBJ2-3	TRBD2	-	TGTGCCAGCAGTGAGACTAGCGGGGGGGCCAGTGATACGCAGTATTTT	CASSETSGGASDTQYF
TRBV5-1	TRBJ1-4	-	-	TGCGCCAGCAGCTCCTCGGGGGAAAAACTGTTTTTT	CASSSSGEKLFF
TRBV12-3/TRBV12-4	TRBJ1-3	-	-	TGTGCCACGGGCTTGACAGGCGGAAACACCATATATTTT	CATGLTGGNTIYF
TRBV9	TRBJ2-5	-	once	TGTGCCAGCAGCGTAGCGTCTAGCTGGAAAGAGACCCAGTACTTC	CASSVASSWKETQYF
TRBV7-9	TRBJ1-2	TRBD1	-	TGTGCCAGCAGCTTCCGAGGGACAGGGGATCACTATGGCTACACCTTC	CASSFRGTGDHYGYTF
TRBV2	TRBJ2-1	-	-	TGTGCCAGCGCCGACTCGAAATATTACAATGAGCAGTTCTTC	CASADSKYYNEQFF
TRBV6-6	TRBJ2-6	-	-	TGTGCCAGCAGTCCCTTTAGGGGGGGCTCTGGGGCCAACGTCCTGACTTTC	CASSPFRGGSGANVLTF
TRBV5-4	TRBJ1-2	TRBD1	-	TGTGCCAGCAACCGGGACAGGGAATCTTACTATGGCTACACCTTC	CASNRDRESYYGYTF
TRBV7-9	TRBJ1-1	TRBD1	-	TGTGCCAGCAGCCACACCGGACAGGGATCGGGAACTGAAGCTTTCTTT	CASSHTGQGSGTEAFF
TRBV28	TRBJ2-5	TRBD2	-	TGTGCCAGCAGTCTAGCGGGGGGCGGAGAGACCCAGTACTTC	CASSLAGGGETQYF
TRBV10-3	TRBJ1-1	-	-	TGTGCCAGATCCCGGGACAAGGACACTGAAGCTTTCTTT	CARSRDKDTEAFF
TRBV7-2	TRBJ2-3	-	-	TGTGCCAGCAGCTCCCCGGTCCCGGGCGGGGGCACAGATACGCAGTATTTT	CASSSPVPGGGTDTQYF
TRBV5-8	TRBJ2-5	TRBD2	-	TGTGCCAGCAGCGAAGGGACTAGCGGGAGACAAGAGACCCAGTACTTC	CASSEGTSGRQETQYF
TRBV4-1	TRBJ1-6	TRBD1	once	TGCGCCAGCAGCCAAGCTGGGACAGGGGTGAGGTCACCCCTCCACTTT	CASSQAGTGVRSPLHF
TRBV5-1	TRBJ2-5	TRBD2	-	TGCGCCAGCACCCCCGGGGGGGGCGCGGGAGAGACCCAGTACTTC	CASTPGGGAGETQYF
TRBV27	TRBJ2-5	TRBD2	-	TGTGCCAGCAGCCCCGAGGAGGCGGGGGAACAAGAGACCCAGTACTTC	CASSPEEAGEQETQYF
TRBV28	TRBJ2-7	-	-	TGTGCCAGCAGTTTCGGTGGCGCAGGATCCTACGGGCAGTACTTC	CASSFGGAGSYGQYF
TRBV3-1/TRBV3-2	TRBJ1-3	-	-	TGTGCCAGCAGCCAAGGCGGGGACTCTGGAAACACCATATATTTT	CASSQGGDSGNTIYF
TRBV7-9	TRBJ1-2	-	-	TGTGCCAGCATCTCTATCGGGGAGGGCGGCTACACCTTC	CASISIGEGGYTF
TRBV7-8	TRBJ2-1	TRBD1	-	TGTGCCAGCAGCCCGAAGGGGGACAGGGACTACAATGAGCAGTTCTTC	CASSPKGDRDYNEQFF
TRBV27	TRBJ2-3	TRBD1	-	TGTGCCAGCAGTTTATGGGTGACAGGGGCCCGGGCAGATACGCAGTATTTT	CASSLWVTGARADTQYF